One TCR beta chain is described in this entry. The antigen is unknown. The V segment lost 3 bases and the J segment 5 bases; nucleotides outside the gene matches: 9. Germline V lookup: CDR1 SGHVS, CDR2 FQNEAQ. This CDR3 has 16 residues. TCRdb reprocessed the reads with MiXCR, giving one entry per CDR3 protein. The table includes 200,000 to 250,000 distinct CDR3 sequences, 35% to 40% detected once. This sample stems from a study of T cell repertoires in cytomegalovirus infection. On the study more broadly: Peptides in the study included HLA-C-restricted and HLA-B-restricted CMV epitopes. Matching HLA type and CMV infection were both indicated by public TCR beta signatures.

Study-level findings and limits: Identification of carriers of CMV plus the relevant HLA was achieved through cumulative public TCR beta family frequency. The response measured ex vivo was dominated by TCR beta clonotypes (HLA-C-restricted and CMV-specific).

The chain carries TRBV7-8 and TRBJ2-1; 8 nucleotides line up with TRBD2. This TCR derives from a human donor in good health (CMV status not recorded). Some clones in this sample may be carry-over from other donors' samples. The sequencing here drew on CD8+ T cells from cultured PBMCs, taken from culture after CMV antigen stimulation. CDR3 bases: TGTGCCAGCAGCTTTCCTCGGGAGGGTGGGAACAATGAGCAGTTCTTC. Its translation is CASSFPREGGNNEQFF.